Each of the 3 T cell receptor beta chains below was sequenced from the same sample in a study of T cell changes during pregnancy in multiple sclerosis. The table came from immunoSEQ multiplex PCR; TCRdb's copy has only in-frame clones and leaves some out. The data hold more than 55,000 clones, with 90% to 95% observed a single time. The source was peripheral blood, collected after pregnancy. These receptors were obtained from a female donor in good health, enrolled as a control in a pregnancy study.

This sequence joins TRBV5-1 and TRBJ2-3; no clear D gene. V lost 2 bases and J 5 bases, leaving 12 bases between the germline ends. The CDR3 spans 14 residues. CDR1 is SGHRS and CDR2 is YFSETQ in the germline V gene. CDR3 sequence: CASSFGQSRDTQYF. CDR3 in DNA: TGCGCCAGCAGCTTTGGGCAGTCCAGAGATACGCAGTATTTT.

V and J are TRBV30 and TRBJ1-1, with D perhaps matching TRBD1 (6 bases). The CDR3 runs 14 residues. Per germline, CDR1 GTSNPN and CDR2 SVGIG (reference sequence). The ends were cut back, 2 bases at V and 1 base at J, with 11 bases in the middle. This CDR3 reads CAWSYREPNTEAFF. The CDR3 DNA reads TGTGCCTGGAGTTACAGGGAGCCGAACACTGAAGCTTTCTTT.

Only one count was recorded for this clone. This chain connects TRBV29-1 to TRBJ1-1, with 11 bases that match TRBD1. CDR3 length: 15 residues. Germline assignment: CDR1 SQVTM and CDR2 ANQGSEA. The V gene end was trimmed by 6 bases and the J gene end by 5 bases; junction bases not matched to a gene: 11. The chain's CDR3 is CSVRTGGFSRTEAFF. The CDR3 DNA is TGCAGCGTCCGGACAGGGGGCTTTTCGAGGACTGAAGCTTTCTTT.